This T cell receptor (beta chain) derives from a study of T cells in Graves' hyperthyroidism and ophthalmopathy. Points on this clonotype: What it recognizes is unknown.

Study outcomes and limitations: A 13 V-J signature model discriminated ophthalmopathy versus stable hyperthyroidism.

Authors of the study amplified TCR beta CDR3 regions from RNA transcripts. Primed by the HTBI set, a first-round RT-PCR was run on the TCR CDR3. TCRdb re-called the multiplex PCR reads through MiXCR, storing one row per CDR3 protein. The sample contains over 500,000 distinct CDR3 sequences, 14% of which appear only once. Not enrolled were patients with uncontrolled infection, other autoimmune disease, pregnancy or lactation. Diagnostic assessment was based on clinical symptoms, serum thyroxine and TRAb, thyroid ultrasound and orbital computed tomography. Sequencing was done on a sample of blood. The receptor comes from a woman in her thirties or forties with Graves' hyperthyroidism.

CDR3 sequence: CAWSIEWSGAEAFF. Written as DNA, the CDR3 is TGTGCCTGGAGTATTGAATGGAGTGGGGCTGAAGCTTTCTTT. The rearrangement joins TRBV30 to TRBJ1-1; D is ambiguous. V lost 2 bases to trimming and J lost 6 bases, with 16 bases between them. The CDR3 totals 14 residues. Germline CDR1 GTSNPN, CDR2 SVGIG (reference sequence). Complete variable domain (other parts from reference TRBV30 and TRBJ1-1): SQTIHQWPATLVQPVGSPLSLECTVEGTSNPNLYWYRQAAGRGLQLLFYSVGIGQISSEVPQNLSASRPQDRQFILSSKKLLLSDSGFYLCAWSIEWSGAEAFFGQGTRLTVV.